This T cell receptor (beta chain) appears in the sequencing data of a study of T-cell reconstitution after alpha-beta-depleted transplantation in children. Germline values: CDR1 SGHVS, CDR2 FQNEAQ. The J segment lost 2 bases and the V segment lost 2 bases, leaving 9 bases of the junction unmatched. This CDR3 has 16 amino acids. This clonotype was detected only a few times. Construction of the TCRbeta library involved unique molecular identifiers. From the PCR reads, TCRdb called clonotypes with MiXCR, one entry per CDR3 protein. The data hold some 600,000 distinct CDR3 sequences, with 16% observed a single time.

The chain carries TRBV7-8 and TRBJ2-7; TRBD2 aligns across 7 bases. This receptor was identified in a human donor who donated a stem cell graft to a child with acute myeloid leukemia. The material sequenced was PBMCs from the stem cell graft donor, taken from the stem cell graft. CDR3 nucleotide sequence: TGTGCCAGCAGCTTAAAGGGAGCGGGGACCACCTACGAGCAGTACTTC. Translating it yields CASSLKGAGTTYEQYF.